This T cell receptor (beta chain) originates from a study of blood T cells in healthy people across ages. Study overall: Researchers report that template switching captured about one barcoded beta molecule per two T cells. Points from the study as a whole: Naive T cell percentage strongly correlated with TCR beta diversity.

Isolated per sample were at least 7 million PBMCs. Alongside a J-beta primer mix, a sample-barcoded 5' primer served in a second PCR lasting 7 to 11 cycles. Each TCR beta cDNA got a 12-nucleotide random molecular identifier. Via MiXCR, TCRdb re-called the 5' RACE reads, giving one row per CDR3 protein. The data show approximately 800,000 distinct CDR3 sequences, approximately 53% seen once. Details on this clonotype: Its antigen is not known.

The CDR3 is made up of 11 amino acids. V gave up 7 bases and J gave up 4 bases, with 7 bases separating them. The rearrangement joins TRBV12-3 or TRBV12-4 to TRBJ1-1, with D unresolved. This clonotype was sampled from a man aged 80 or over in good health. Specimen: blood. CDR3 residues: CASTLGTEAFF. The CDR3 DNA reads as TGTGCCAGCACCTTGGGCACTGAAGCTTTCTTT.